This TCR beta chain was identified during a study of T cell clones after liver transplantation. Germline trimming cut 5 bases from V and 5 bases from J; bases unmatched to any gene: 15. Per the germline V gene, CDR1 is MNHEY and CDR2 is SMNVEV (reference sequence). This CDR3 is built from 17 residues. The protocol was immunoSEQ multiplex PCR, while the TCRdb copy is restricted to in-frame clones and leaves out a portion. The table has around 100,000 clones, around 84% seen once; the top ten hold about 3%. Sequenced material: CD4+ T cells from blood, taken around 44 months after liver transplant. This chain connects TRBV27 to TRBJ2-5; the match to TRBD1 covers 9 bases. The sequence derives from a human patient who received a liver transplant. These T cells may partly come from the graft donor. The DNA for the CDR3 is TGTGCCAGCAGTGCCACCCGTACAGGGGGCGCTAAGGAGACCCAGTACTTC. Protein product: CASSATRTGGAKETQYF.